A single TCR beta chain is shown here with its context. Its antigen remains undetermined. The junction departs from the called germline gene at one end, perhaps through a read error. The data are from a study of shared clonotypes between healthy human individuals (dated by TCRdb to between 2020 and 2021). Turning to the overall study: A few men and two women, aged 18 to 49 years, made up the cohort. Libraries were prepared and TCR repertoires were sequenced by different laboratories using diverse techniques, in order to increase sequencing depth and limit assay-specific biases. Blood TCR repertoires of several healthy adults were deeply sequenced to estimate repertoire size and the extent of clonotype sharing between individuals. Each donor's leukapheresis produced roughly between about 0.9 and 9.5 billion PBMCs. For each donor, three plates each were used for CD4 naive and CD4 memory, two plates were used for CD8 naive, and one plate was used for CD8 memory.

For the CD8 naive samples, CD45RO-negative cells were positively selected for CCR7, yielding a CD45RA+CCR7+ population from which TemRA cells were excluded. Healthy HIV-negative adults with no recently reported acute infections or vaccinations were included as donors. Only Caucasian adults living in Nashville, Tennessee, USA were represented among the donors. Blood was collected by leukapheresis, and PBMCs were isolated by Ficoll-Histopaque density gradient centrifugation and then cryopreserved in liquid nitrogen vapor phase. Analytical flow cytometry was used to check the purity and quantity of every magnetically sorted T cell population. From each sorted fraction, genomic DNA was isolated and quantified by UV absorbance on a Nanodrop 2000c. On the study overall, not on this receptor specifically: Incomplete sequencing was indicated by rarefaction of sorted-subset datasets, despite the large sequencing depth. Sampling was limited to blood, and TCR repertoires in tissue likely differ from TCR repertoires in blood. Compared with non-shared clonotypes, the clonotypes found in all four sorted-subset donors had higher generation probabilities. Estimated clonotype richness was generally larger for naive than for memory subsets. Pairwise subsampling led to the expectation that sequencing depth would affect the degree of clonotype sharing among donors. Across several donors, about 5.2% of naive CD4, around 3.3% of naive CD8, 2% to 2.5% of memory CD4, and around 0.4% of memory CD8 clonotypes were shared. The genetic and exposure-history diversity represented was limited by the small number of donors.

CDR1 and CDR2, looked up from the germline V gene (reference sequence), are LNHNV and YYDKDF. The CDR3 has 14 amino acids, counting the end cysteine and phenylalanine. Only the CDR3 part of the read is kept: 42 bases, read in frame from the first base. Using the deep immunoSEQ assay, TCR CDR3 regions were amplified from genomic DNA by multiplex PCR. Extracted genomic DNA from each cell subset was distributed evenly across all wells of several immunoSEQ 96-well plates, and each plate was treated as a replicate. For sorted subsets, each replicate PCR was loaded with about 0.2 ug genomic DNA, equivalent to some 27,000 T cell genomes. Purified libraries were quantified with a Qubit 3.0 fluorometer, sized on a Bioanalyzer 2100, and re-quantified with the KAPA Library Quantification kit. Every immunoSEQ 96-well plate was sequenced on a separate single-read 150-cycle Illumina NextSeq 550 flow cell. On the authors' methods: Because the immunoSEQ output held only junctional sequences and lacked quality scores, the filtering could not match the filtering applied to full-length reads. Sequences were annotated with PyIR, a Python wrapper for IgBLAST v1.9, and V/J genes and CDR3 were assigned using IMGT germline references. Reads with weak V/J assignments (E-value above 1e-6), missing CDR3, stop codons, out-of-frame junctions, or ambiguous translated residues were removed. V3J clonotypes were defined as sequences sharing the same inferred V gene, J gene, and CDR3 amino acid sequence. Percentage overlap between repertoires was calculated by dividing the number of shared unique clonotypes by the size of the smaller repertoire. Richness of each repertoire was evaluated using RTK rarefaction, the Chao1 estimator, and Recon v2.1 estimates of unobserved clonotypes. OLGA was used to compute generation probabilities for all TCRbeta clonotypes that the gDNA method yielded from a handful of donors. TCRdb took this table from immuneACCESS and kept in-frame rearrangements with V and J called. Such tables lack part of the clones; where checked against another copy, unresolved V genes explain under half of the gap, and the rest is unexplained. The V and J calls and clone size are taken from that table; D and trimming were inferred from the DNA. Within this sample are a few hundred thousand clones, with around 95% of them counted one time only. The ten largest clones take up roughly 0.1% of the sample.

The clonotype comes from a woman younger than 45 in good health. Sequencing was carried out using naive CD8+ T cells sorted from blood. The sample's cell subset or site label, in plain terms: CD45RA+CCR7+. The V and J genes are TRBV15 and TRBJ2-2; 7 middle bases align to TRBD1. Here the CDR3 is given as CATSRDGRDRELFF. The DNA is as follows: TGTGCCACCAGCAGAGATGGTCGAGACAGGGAACTGTTTTTT.